The 2 T cell receptor beta chains in this list originate from one sample, sequenced in a study of vaccination effects on CD4 cells after COVID-19. Following 10 days of culture, CD4+ T cells were isolated. Infection dated between March and December 2020, before the Alpha, Beta and Delta variants reached the United States. Participants received two doses of either the BNT162b2 or mRNA-1273 vaccine. The method was immunoSEQ multiplex PCR; TCRdb's version includes in-frame clones alone and lacks a portion of them. The table records fewer than 55,000 clones, less than 85% of them present only once. No antigen has been identified for these receptors. The sample in question was CD4+ T cells from PBMCs cultured without peptide, obtained after COVID-19 vaccination. Receptors were obtained from a human donor who had a prior SARS-CoV-2 infection.

The genes are TRBV4-3 and TRBJ1-2; tentative D call: TRBD1 (6 bases). Germline V CDR1 and CDR2: LGHNA, YSLEER. The V gene lost 4 bases and the J gene lost 8 bases, with 20 bases spanning the gap. The CDR3 length is 15 residues. CDR3 sequence reads: CASSPFSGQLIGYTF. CDR3 DNA sequence: TGCGCCAGCAGCCCGTTCTCTGGACAGCTAATAGGCTACACCTTC.

This chain joins TRBV4-3 and TRBJ2-7, with TRBD2 identical over 11 bases. Germline CDR1 is LGHNA and CDR2 is YSLEER. This CDR3 comprises 18 residues. With V trimmed by 0 bases and J by 5 bases, 12 bases remained unmatched. The CDR3 nucleotides are TGCGCCAGCAGCCAAGACCCTAGCGGGAGGCCTAAGTTCGACGAGCAGTACTTC. This codes for CASSQDPSGRPKFDEQYF.